Listed below are T cell receptor beta chains from one sample, sequenced in a study of cytotoxic CD8 clonotypes in ibrutinib-treated CLL. Sequencing was performed with immunoSEQ multiplex PCR; in TCRdb, only in-frame clones are kept and a portion is missing. The sample has about 50,000 clones, around four fifths seen once. This specimen consisted of PBMCs, obtained after 24 months of ibrutinib treatment. The source of these receptors is a human donor with chronic lymphocytic leukemia. Each CDR3 is given with its conserved first and last residue. A D gene is named only where the DNA matches it firmly. The size entry is marked missing in some rows and otherwise reads once, few, many or a size class.

d_gene,j_gene,abundance,v_gene,CDR3nt,CDR3aa
.,TRBJ2-7,.,TRBV5-8,TGTGCCAGCCGATCCCGAAGAGGAGAATACGAGCAGTACTTC,CASRSRRGEYEQYF
.,TRBJ1-2,.,TRBV4-1,TGCGCCAGCAGCCAAGAAGGCAGGGCGGACTATGGCTACACCTTC,CASSQEGRADYGYTF
.,TRBJ2-1,.,TRBV7-9,TGTGCCAGCAGCTTTGGGGTCAATGAGCAGTTCTTC,CASSFGVNEQFF
TRBD2,TRBJ2-3,.,TRBV18,TGTGCCAGCTCACCCGTTAAAGCGGGAGGTCCCACAGATACGCAGTATTTT,CASSPVKAGGPTDTQYF
.,TRBJ1-1,.,TRBV30,TGTGCCTGGAGTGTAGCAGGGATGAACACTGAAGCTTTCTTT,CAWSVAGMNTEAFF
.,TRBJ2-5,few,TRBV5-4,TGTGCCTCTTCCCCTGAGGGAAACCGAGTGACCCAGTACTTC,CASSPEGNRVTQYF
.,TRBJ1-4,.,TRBV11-2,TGTGCCAGCAGCTTAGATCCGCAGGTCTATGAAAAACTGTTTTTT,CASSLDPQVYEKLFF
.,TRBJ2-5,.,TRBV2,TGTGCCAGCAGTGAAAGGTCTAGGGGTCAAGAGACCCAGTACTTC,CASSERSRGQETQYF
.,TRBJ2-7,.,TRBV11-2,TGTGCCAGCAGCTTAGGGGGCGGGTCCTACGAGCAGTACTTC,CASSLGGGSYEQYF
.,TRBJ2-1,.,TRBV7-7,TGTGCCAGCAGCCCCGGGGCTAGCTTCCATGAGCAGTTCTTC,CASSPGASFHEQFF
TRBD2,TRBJ2-1,.,TRBV19,TGTGCCAGTAGTGCCAGTTTAGCGGGACGGAATGAGCAGTTCTTC,CASSASLAGRNEQFF
.,TRBJ2-2,.,TRBV7-9,TGTGCCAGCAGCTTAGTTACAGGGTGGAGCGCCGGGGAGCTGTTTTTT,CASSLVTGWSAGELFF
TRBD2,TRBJ2-2,.,TRBV10-1,TGCGCCAGCAGTGAGGCCAGCGGGAGTTTCACCGGGGAGCTGTTTTTT,CASSEASGSFTGELFF
.,TRBJ2-7,few,TRBV7-9,TGTGCCAGCAGCCCAGATCTTGGGCTGCTGTACTTC,CASSPDLGLLYF
.,TRBJ1-1,.,TRBV28,TGTGCCAGCAGTTTAGGACGTATCACTGAAGCTTTCTTT,CASSLGRITEAFF
.,TRBJ1-3,.,TRBV28,TGTGCCAGCAGTAGCGGTCCCGAGGGTGGAAACACCATATATTTT,CASSSGPEGGNTIYF
.,TRBJ2-7,once,TRBV21-1,TGTGCCAGCAGCAAAGGGGACGTCCACTCCTACGAGCAGTACTTC,CASSKGDVHSYEQYF
TRBD1,TRBJ1-3,.,TRBV7-2,TGTGCCAGCAGCGAAGGACAGGGGCCTGGAAACACCATATATTTT,CASSEGQGPGNTIYF
.,TRBJ2-7,.,TRBV28,TGTGCCAGCAGTCCCTTGATCTACGAGCAGTACTTC,CASSPLIYEQYF
.,TRBJ2-3,.,TRBV14,TGTGCCAGCAGCCAAGATCGGGCAGCTAGCACAGATACGCAGTATTTT,CASSQDRAASTDTQYF
.,TRBJ1-2,.,TRBV5-1,TGCGCCAGCAGCACCGGGGAGGGGAAGGGTGGCTACACCTTC,CASSTGEGKGGYTF
.,TRBJ2-5,.,TRBV19,TGTGCCAGTAAACGGGGACCGACCCAGTACTTC,CASKRGPTQYF
.,TRBJ1-1,.,TRBV29-1,TGCAGCCCCCACAGGAAAATGAACACTGAAGCTTTCTTT,CSPHRKMNTEAFF
.,TRBJ1-2,.,TRBV14,TGTGCCAGCAGCCGAGAGCGATTGGGATCGGGTGGCTACACCTTC,CASSRERLGSGGYTF
TRBD1,TRBJ1-5,.,TRBV5-4,TGTGCCAGCAGCTTGTTTGACAGGGGCAATCAGCCCCAGCATTTT,CASSLFDRGNQPQHF
TRBD1,TRBJ1-1,.,TRBV30,TGTGCCGAAGGACAGGTTCGGGGGAACACTGAAGCTTTCTTT,CAEGQVRGNTEAFF
.,TRBJ1-1,few,TRBV10-3,TGTGCCATCAGAGGGAGGGACACTGAAGCTTTCTTT,CAIRGRDTEAFF
.,TRBJ2-3,.,TRBV11-2,TGTGCCAGCACCCGGCGGGGAGGCGGCACAGATACGCAGTATTTT,CASTRRGGGTDTQYF
.,TRBJ1-4,.,TRBV6-5,TGTGCCAGCAGTCGTAATATGGGTGAAAAACTGTTTTTT,CASSRNMGEKLFF
.,TRBJ1-4,.,TRBV6-5,TGTGCCAGCAGTCGGGTCGGGGAGGGAGAAAAACTGTTTTTT,CASSRVGEGEKLFF
.,TRBJ1-3,.,TRBV19,TGTGCCAGTAGTGCTCAACCCGGGACAAGAGGAAACACCATATATTTT,CASSAQPGTRGNTIYF
TRBD2,TRBJ2-3,.,TRBV5-1,TGCGCCAGCAGCCCCGCCGGGACTAGGGATTGGAATACGCAGTATTTT,CASSPAGTRDWNTQYF
.,TRBJ2-7,.,TRBV7-5,TGTGCCAGAAGCTTAGCCAAAACAGGGGAATCCTACGAGCAGTACTTC,CARSLAKTGESYEQYF
TRBD2,TRBJ2-7,few,TRBV7-9,TGTGCCAGCAGCTGGGGACTAGCGGACTCCGAGCAGTACTTC,CASSWGLADSEQYF
.,TRBJ1-1,.,TRBV5-1,TGCGCCAGCAGCGGGAACGCGGACACTGAAGCTTTCTTT,CASSGNADTEAFF
.,TRBJ1-1,.,TRBV7-8,TGTGCCAGCAGCCCCTTGTCGAACACTGAAGCTTTCTTT,CASSPLSNTEAFF
TRBD2,TRBJ2-7,.,TRBV28,TGTGCCAGCAGTTCTACTAGCGGGAGGATTTGGGAGCAGTACTTC,CASSSTSGRIWEQYF
.,TRBJ2-3,.,TRBV9,TGTGCCAGCAGCGTAGAGGGGTCAGACACAGATACGCAGTATTTT,CASSVEGSDTDTQYF
.,TRBJ1-5,.,TRBV28,TGTGCCAGCAGCACCGCGGCTAGGCAGCCCCAGCATTTT,CASSTAARQPQHF
.,TRBJ1-1,.,TRBV7-9,TGTGCCAGCAGCTTAGGACCCAGGGAGGGCACTGAAGCTTTCTTT,CASSLGPREGTEAFF
.,TRBJ2-3,.,TRBV5-1,TGCGCCAGCAGCTTAATATTGGACAGTAACACAGATACGCAGTATTTT,CASSLILDSNTDTQYF
TRBD2,TRBJ2-7,.,TRBV10-3,TGTGCCATCAGCAGCGGGAGCCACGAGCAGTACTTC,CAISSGSHEQYF
.,TRBJ1-2,.,TRBV6-1,TGTGCCAGCAGTGAAGAGGCACTGGGGGCCTATGGCTACACCTTC,CASSEEALGAYGYTF
.,TRBJ2-1,.,TRBV4-3,TGCGCCAGCAGCCAAGAGTTCGGAGAAAATGAGCAGTTCTTC,CASSQEFGENEQFF
.,TRBJ2-5,.,TRBV5-4,TGTGCCAGCAGCTTGCTGGGGGACCAAGAGACCCAGTACTTC,CASSLLGDQETQYF
.,TRBJ2-7,few,TRBV14,TGTGCCAGCAGCCAAGATTCAGGAGCCCTAGGTTCGCAGTACTTC,CASSQDSGALGSQYF
TRBD1,TRBJ2-2,.,TRBV5-1,TGCGCCAGCACCCGGGAAGGGACAGGAGGCCTGGTGAACACCGGGGAGCTGTTTTTT,CASTREGTGGLVNTGELFF
TRBD2,TRBJ2-3,.,TRBV30,TGTGCCTGGAGTGTACTAGCGGGAGTTGATACGCAGTATTTT,CAWSVLAGVDTQYF
.,TRBJ2-3,.,TRBV5-1,TGCGCCAGCAGCTTGGAATCCGCGGCAACGACAGATACGCAGTATTTT,CASSLESAATTDTQYF
.,TRBJ1-2,.,TRBV6-6,TGTGCCAGCAGTTACGGTCGCGATGGCTACACCTTC,CASSYGRDGYTF
TRBD2,TRBJ2-5,.,TRBV9,TGTGCCAGCAGCGTATTGGCTAGCGGGGGCCGGACCCAGTACTTC,CASSVLASGGRTQYF
TRBD2,TRBJ2-2,.,TRBV14,TGTGCCAGCACGGGACTAGCGCCCGGGGAGCTGTTTTTT,CASTGLAPGELFF
.,TRBJ1-5,.,TRBV6-5,TGTGCCAGCAAGGAGGGAATCTCATCCCAGCATTTT,CASKEGISSQHF
.,TRBJ2-1,.,TRBV4-1,TGCGCCAGCAGCCGGAGAGGGGAAGGGGCCCACCCAAACAATGAGCAGTTCTTC,CASSRRGEGAHPNNEQFF
.,TRBJ1-3,.,TRBV5-6,TGTGCCAGCAGCCGCGAGCGCGGAAACACCATATATTTT,CASSRERGNTIYF
.,TRBJ1-2,.,TRBV15,TGTGCCACCAGCAGAGATTTCGAAGGAAGGGGCGGCTACACCTTC,CATSRDFEGRGGYTF
TRBD2,TRBJ2-1,.,TRBV4-2,TGTGCCAGCAGCCGTACGACGGGACTAGCGAACTACAATGAGCAGTTCTTC,CASSRTTGLANYNEQFF
.,TRBJ2-5,few,TRBV4-1,TGCGCCAGCAGCCACCGGGACACCGGAGAGACCCAGTACTTC,CASSHRDTGETQYF
.,TRBJ2-3,.,TRBV27,TGTGCCAGCAGCCATTCCAGGGGAGATACGCAGTATTTT,CASSHSRGDTQYF